These 27 T cell receptor beta chains were all obtained from the same sample, sequenced in a study of blood T cell repertoires in COVID-19. Using immunoSEQ multiplex PCR, the repertoire was profiled, and TCRdb retains in-frame clones only, with some absent. The sample holds approximately 170,000 clones, around 85% seen once. Sequenced input: PBMCs or T cells enriched from blood (not recorded which). Every receptor here comes from a woman in her 30s who had recovered from COVID-19.

V usage is TRBV4-2 and J usage is TRBJ1-2, with TRBD1 as a possible D gene (6 bases). This CDR3 comprises 13 residues. The germline V gene encodes CDR1 LGHNA and CDR2 YNFKEQ. Trimming removed 1 base at V and 6 bases at J, with 9 bases between. The CDR3 DNA sequence: TGTGCCAGCAGCCAAGGCAGGGACAATGGCTACACCTTC. Protein sequence: CASSQGRDNGYTF.

This chain joins TRBV13 and TRBJ2-2, with D tentatively TRBD2 (6 bases). Germline CDR1 and CDR2: PRHDT and FYEKMQ (reference sequence). V was trimmed by 6 bases and J by 6 bases, leaving 17 bases between them. The length of the CDR3 is 15 residues. This CDR3 reads CASSYTGVPSGELFF. CDR3 coding DNA: TGTGCCAGCAGTTATACGGGGGTCCCTTCCGGGGAGCTGTTTTTT.

The V and J genes are TRBV27 and TRBJ1-1, with a possible D match to TRBD1 (6 bases). CDR1 is MNHEY and CDR2 is SMNVEV in the germline V gene (reference sequence). There are 15 residues in the CDR3. Trimming stripped 2 bases from V and 4 bases from J, with 14 bases between. CDR3 bases: TGTGCCAGCAGTTTAAGCAGGGGCTGGGGCACTGAAGCTTTCTTT. As protein: CASSLSRGWGTEAFF.

V usage is TRBV28 and J usage is TRBJ1-4; D is uncertain. The CDR3 is 16 amino acids. Germline loops: CDR1 MDHEN, CDR2 SYDVKM. The V gene lost 5 bases and the J gene lost 4 bases, with 17 bases spanning the gap. The CDR3 coding sequence is TGTGCCAGCAGTCCGCCGTCCCGGGGATTTAATGAAAAACTGTTTTTT. Its translation: CASSPPSRGFNEKLFF.

This chain links TRBV28 with TRBJ1-2; 12 bases are shared with TRBD1. CDR3 size: 17 residues. V dropped 1 base and J dropped 7; count of bases not matched to a gene: 10. CDR1 MDHEN and CDR2 SYDVKM come from the germline V gene. The CDR3 loop reads CASSLSHPGQGAGGYTF. In nucleotides, the CDR3 is TGTGCCAGCAGTTTATCTCACCCGGGACAGGGGGCGGGTGGCTACACCTTC.

The chain has TRBV3-1 (or the pseudogene TRBV3-2) and TRBJ2-7, with 7 bases that match TRBD2. Germline-derived CDR1 and CDR2 are LGHDT and YNNKEL (reference sequence). The trim removed 4 bases at V and 6 bases at J, leaving 6 bases unmatched. The CDR3 runs 13 residues. The CDR3 region has the DNA TGTGCCAGCAGCCTGGCGGGAGCGGCCGAGCAGTACTTC. Translation gives CASSLAGAAEQYF.

The rearrangement joins TRBV3-1 (or the pseudogene TRBV3-2) to TRBJ1-1; maybe TRBD1 (6 bases). CDR3 length equals 15 residues. V was pared by 2 bases and J by 3 bases, with 13 bases between. The germline V gene encodes CDR1 LGHDT and CDR2 YNNKEL (reference sequence). Here the CDR3 DNA reads TGTGCCAGCAGCCAATCCCGACAGGCCCACACTGAAGCTTTCTTT. It translates to CASSQSRQAHTEAFF.

J is TRBJ2-3 and V is TRBV5-1; 9 bases match TRBD2. V gave up 7 bases and J gave up 6 bases; unmatched junction bases: 6. Germline V gives CDR1 SGHRS, CDR2 YFSETQ. The CDR3 runs to 13 residues. In DNA form, the CDR3 reads TGCGCCAGCGGGGCGGGGGGGCTCGATACGCAGTATTTT. It specifies CASGAGGLDTQYF.

This chain uses TRBV5-1 with TRBJ1-1; D may be TRBD1 (6 bases). From germline, CDR1 is SGHRS and CDR2 YFSETQ. With 2 bases removed from V and 0 bases from J, the gap between germline ends came to 14 bases. CDR3 length equals 16 residues. CDR3 DNA: TGCGCCAGCAGCTTAGGGGCAGGGGTTGTGAACACTGAAGCTTTCTTT. It encodes CASSLGAGVVNTEAFF.

The V call is TRBV2, the J call TRBJ2-7; D is possibly TRBD2 (6 bases). CDR1 and CDR2 from the germline V gene are SNHLY and FYNNEI. V was trimmed by 0 bases and J by 2 bases, leaving 17 bases between them. This CDR3 contains 17 residues. CDR3 coding DNA: TGTGCCAGCAGTGAAGCGGGGTTGCGGGATGGTCCCTACGAGCAGTACTTC. It yields the protein CASSEAGLRDGPYEQYF.

This clone was found a few times. The V call is TRBV29-1, the J call TRBJ1-1; 8 nucleotides align to TRBD1. This CDR3 comprises 13 residues. J lost 0 bases, V lost 6 bases, and 3 bases had no gene match. Per the germline V gene, CDR1 is SQVTM and CDR2 is ANQGSEA. DNA for the CDR3: TGCAGCGTCAAGGACAGGGTGAACACTGAAGCTTTCTTT. This codes for CSVKDRVNTEAFF.

This chain links TRBV15 with TRBJ2-5; D is uncertain. V was clipped by 4 bases and J by 5 bases, with 14 bases between them. Germline assignment: CDR1 LNHNV and CDR2 YYDKDF (reference sequence). The CDR3 is made up of 14 amino acids. The CDR3 coding sequence is TGTGCCACCAGCAATTTCGCGGCCGGGGAGACCCAGTACTTC. Translating gives CATSNFAAGETQYF.

The chain employs TRBV7-9 and TRBJ2-4; D call uncertain. Trimming cost V 4 bases and J 0 bases, with 13 bases left between them. The CDR3 is made up of 16 amino acids. Per germline, CDR1 SEHNR and CDR2 FQNEAQ (reference sequence). Here the CDR3 reads CASSSPLDLAKNIQYF. The CDR3 DNA reads as TGTGCCAGCAGCTCTCCCTTAGACTTAGCCAAAAACATTCAGTACTTC.

The chain employs TRBV29-1 and TRBJ1-3; D gene uncertain. Germline CDR1 is SQVTM and CDR2 is ANQGSEA. The germline V and J ends were trimmed by 6 bases and 4 bases, with 13 bases remaining between them. This CDR3 region has 13 residues. DNA of the CDR3: TGCAGCGTCGCCGCGGGGAACGGAAACACCATATATTTT. Amino acid sequence: CSVAAGNGNTIYF.

The chain links TRBV28 to TRBJ1-5, with a tentative D call TRBD1 (5 bases). Germline CDR1 MDHEN, CDR2 SYDVKM. The CDR3 is 14 residues long. Trimming removed 6 bases from V and 5 bases from J, with 14 bases in between. The CDR3 reads CASRPGGGHQPQHF. The CDR3 DNA reads TGTGCCAGCAGGCCGGGGGGGGGACATCAGCCCCAGCATTTT.

This chain connects TRBV5-1 to TRBJ2-4, with 11 bases identical to TRBD2. Germline CDR1 is SGHRS and CDR2 is YFSETQ. With 3 bases clipped from V and 7 bases from J, the junction kept 12 bases outside the gene matches. This CDR3 is 17 amino acids long. This CDR3 reads CASSSQTSGVSRNIQYF. CDR3 nucleotides: TGCGCCAGCAGCTCGCAGACTAGCGGGGTCTCGCGGAACATTCAGTACTTC.

The rearrangement uses TRBV20-1 and TRBJ2-3, with D tentatively TRBD2 (5 bases). The CDR3 covers 13 residues. Germline V gene lookup returns CDR1 DFQATT and CDR2 SNEGSKA (reference sequence). V dropped 3 bases and J dropped 6 bases, with 13 bases sitting between them. CDR3 protein: CSASPSPGDTQYF. The CDR3 nucleotides are TGCAGTGCTAGTCCCTCACCGGGGGATACGCAGTATTTT.

This rearrangement joins TRBV4-1 to TRBJ1-3; D gene unclear. V lost 4 bases and J lost 0, with 4 bases in between. In germline, CDR1 is MGHRA, CDR2 YSYEKL. This CDR3 has 13 amino acids. In DNA, the CDR3 is TGCGCCAGCAGCCCCCACTCTGGAAACACCATATATTTT. Protein sequence: CASSPHSGNTIYF.

V is TRBV9 and J is TRBJ1-3, with D unclear. CDR1 and CDR2 from the germline V gene are SGDLS and YYNGEE. CDR3 length: 14 residues. V was pared by 3 bases and J by 5 bases, with 12 bases between. DNA of the CDR3: TGTGCCAGCAGCGCTCCAGGTGGTAGAAACACCATATATTTT. Translated, it gives CASSAPGGRNTIYF.

The table lists this clone with a count of one. The chain recombines TRBV7-3 with TRBJ1-4; 7 nucleotides line up with TRBD1. There are 15 residues in the CDR3. Per germline, CDR1 SGHTA and CDR2 FQGTGA. With V trimmed by 5 bases and J by 7 bases, 10 bases remained unmatched. The CDR3 DNA is TGTGCCAGCAGCCCTACGACAGGGTCGGTTGAAAAACTGTTTTTT. This encodes CASSPTTGSVEKLFF.

This rearrangement joins TRBV6-4 to TRBJ2-5; maybe TRBD1 (5 bases). CDR1 and CDR2 from the germline V gene are MRHNA and SNTAGT. Trimming left V 5 bases short and J 5 bases short, with 18 bases between. The CDR3 runs 15 residues. The CDR3 loop reads CASSRNRPAGETQYF. The CDR3 DNA follows: TGTGCCAGCAGTAGGAACAGGCCAGCAGGGGAGACCCAGTACTTC.

This clone was counted between two and nine times. The chain links TRBV15 to TRBJ1-1, with a tentative D call TRBD1 (5 bases). The V gene's germline CDR1 is LNHNV and CDR2 YYDKDF (reference sequence). The CDR3 is 16 residues long. Trimming left V 2 bases short and J 4 bases short, with 17 bases between. CDR3 nucleotides: TGTGCCACCAGCAGACTTTTCGGGGGGAAGGGCACTGAAGCTTTCTTT. Amino acid sequence: CATSRLFGGKGTEAFF.

V usage is TRBV7-4 and J usage is TRBJ2-6; tentative D call: TRBD2 (6 bases). The V and J ends lost 4 bases and 0 bases respectively, with 16 bases between them. Per germline, CDR1 SGHVT and CDR2 SQSDAQ. The CDR3 length is 18 residues. CDR3 sequence: CASSYVFGGTSGANVLTF. As DNA, the CDR3 is TGTGCCAGCAGCTATGTGTTCGGCGGGACCTCTGGGGCCAACGTCCTGACTTTC.

The chain recombines TRBV19 with TRBJ2-7, with D unresolved. Per the germline V gene, CDR1 is LNHDA and CDR2 is SQIVND (reference sequence). Trimming pared 5 bases from V and 4 bases from J, leaving 12 bases between. This CDR3 has 13 residues. CDR3 DNA sequence: TGTGCCAGTAGTGTCACCCCCGGTTACGAGCAGTACTTC. It yields the protein CASSVTPGYEQYF.

This chain's CDR3 is CASSQEGQNSYNEQFF. The CDR3 DNA reads as TGTGCCAGCAGCCAAGAGGGACAGAACTCCTACAATGAGCAGTTCTTC. V and J are TRBV3-1 (or the pseudogene TRBV3-2) and TRBJ2-1; 7 bases match TRBD1. J gave up 0 bases and V 0 bases, and 2 bases lay outside the gene matches. Germline CDR1 reads LGHDT; CDR2 reads YNNKEL (reference sequence). The length of the CDR3 is 16 residues.

The gene calls are TRBV15 and TRBJ1-2, with a weak D call TRBD1 (5 bases). This CDR3 contains 17 residues. Germline CDR1 LNHNV, CDR2 YYDKDF (reference sequence). The ends were cut back, 0 bases at V and 2 bases at J, with 16 bases in the middle. The CDR3 coding sequence is TGTGCCACCAGCAGAGACCTTTTTTTGACAGAGAACTATGGCTACACCTTC. This sequence encodes CATSRDLFLTENYGYTF.

The chain combines TRBV7-9 with TRBJ1-4; 10 bases are shared with TRBD1. This CDR3 is built from 16 residues. CDR1 is SEHNR and CDR2 is FQNEAQ in the germline V gene (reference sequence). V trimming: 5 bases; J trimming: 7 bases; junction bases outside the gene matches: 10. CDR3: CASSRSGGQGFEKLFF. The DNA of the CDR3 is TGTGCCAGCAGCCGATCTGGGGGACAGGGGTTTGAAAAACTGTTTTTT.